The sequence of this T cell receptor beta chain was determined in a study of blood T cell repertoires in COVID-19. CDR3 length equals 15 residues. Germline V gene data show CDR1 as MNHEY and CDR2 as SVGAGI. The V gene lost 10 bases and the J gene lost 2 bases, with 18 bases spanning the gap. Using immunoSEQ multiplex PCR, the repertoire was profiled, and TCRdb retains in-frame clones only, with some absent. This table holds approximately 140,000 clones, around 86% found once. This sequence joins TRBV6-5 and TRBJ1-5; possible D gene TRBD1, 5 bases. The clonotype comes from a human donor in a cohort sampled during active COVID-19. The sequenced sample was peripheral blood. Here the CDR3 reads CATGQGRLGNQPQHF. CDR3 coding DNA: TGTGCCACCGGGCAGGGAAGGTTGGGCAATCAGCCCCAGCATTTT.